Presented here are 6 T cell receptor beta chains from one specimen sequenced in a study of brain T cells in children with intractable seizures. TCRdb keeps only in-frame clones here, not all; method: immunoSEQ multiplex PCR. Seen here are just under 65,000 clones, about 96% observed once, and the top ten hold more than 0.3%. Sample: peripheral blood, taken at surgery. Every receptor here comes from a boy under three years old with focal cortical dysplasia and intractable seizures.

The chain couples TRBV2 to TRBJ2-5, with 9 bases lining up with TRBD2. Germline V gene sequence: CDR1 SNHLY, CDR2 FYNNEI. With V trimmed by 4 bases and J by 5 bases, 5 bases remained unmatched. CDR3 length: 14 residues. In nucleotides, the CDR3 is TGTGCCAGCAGTGCCGGGCTAGCGGGGGAGACCCAGTACTTC. Amino acids: CASSAGLAGETQYF.

The V call is TRBV19, the J call TRBJ2-3; 8 bases map to TRBD2. Germline V lookup: CDR1 LNHDA, CDR2 SQIVND (reference sequence). The CDR3 loop spans 14 amino acids. V lost 7 bases, J lost 5 bases, and 8 bases stayed unmatched. The CDR3 bases are TGTGCCAGTACAGCAGCGGGAGCGCGAGATACGCAGTATTTT. Translated, it gives CASTAAGARDTQYF. Filled out from reference TRBV19 and TRBJ2-3, the complete variable domain reads DGGITQSPKYLFRKEGQNVTLSCEQNLNHDAMYWYRQDPGQGLRLIYYSQIVNDFQKGDIAEGYSVSREKKESFPLTVTSAQKNPTAFYLCASTAAGARDTQYFGPGTRLTVL.

The genes are TRBV27 and TRBJ2-2, with TRBD1 identical over 9 bases. The CDR3 consists of 18 residues. V trimming: 0 bases; J trimming: 1 base; junction bases outside the gene matches: 6. The germline gives CDR1 MNHEY, CDR2 SMNVEV (reference sequence). The CDR3: CASSLSFPDRGNTGELFF. DNA for the CDR3: TGTGCCAGCAGTTTATCATTTCCGGACAGGGGGAACACCGGGGAGCTGTTTTTT.

The chain is built from TRBV27 and TRBJ1-2; a possible D gene is TRBD1 (5 bases). CDR1 and CDR2 (germline): MNHEY, SMNVEV (reference sequence). This CDR3 is 16 amino acids long. Trimming pared 0 bases from V and 6 bases from J, leaving 17 bases between. CDR3 bases: TGTGCCAGCAGTTTATCCCTGGGGCAGGGAGGAGATGGCTACACCTTC. Its protein product is CASSLSLGQGGDGYTF.

This chain links TRBV7-2 with TRBJ1-6, with D tentatively TRBD1 (5 bases). V shed 5 bases and J shed 7 bases, with 15 bases lying between them. The CDR3 is 15 residues long. CDR1 is SGHTA and CDR2 is FQGNSA in the germline V gene. The CDR3 here is CASSPSGGLNSPLHF. The CDR3 DNA reads as TGTGCCAGCAGCCCAAGTGGGGGGTTGAATTCACCCCTCCACTTT. The variable domain in full, with the rest retrieved from reference TRBV7-2 and TRBJ1-6, is GAGVSQSPSNKVTEKGKDVELRCDPISGHTALYWYRQSLGQGLEFLIYFQGNSAPDKSGLPSDRFSAERTGGSVSTLTIQRTQQEDSAVYLCASSPSGGLNSPLHFGNGTRLTVT.

The V gene is TRBV19, the J gene TRBJ2-6; D call uncertain. Trimming pared 3 bases from V and 0 bases from J, leaving 6 bases between. The CDR3 sequence is 15 residues long. Germline-derived CDR1 and CDR2 are LNHDA and SQIVND (reference sequence). The CDR3 reads CASSISFSGANVLTF. For the CDR3, the DNA is TGTGCCAGTAGTATCAGTTTCTCTGGGGCCAACGTCCTGACTTTC.